The subject of this entry is one T cell receptor beta chain. The record originates from a study of blood T cell repertoires in COVID-19. Original analysis: Estimates of nucleated cell counts were drawn from the amplification of reference gene primers. TCRdb's table, derived via immunoSEQ multiplex PCR, lists solely in-frame clones and lacks some. D and trimming were read from the DNA, whereas the V and J calls and clone size are those reported in that table. Of 100,000 to 150,000 clones detected, 60% to 85% appear once; the ten largest clones hold about 6.6%. The sequenced sample was peripheral blood. The TCR comes from a man between 65 and 85 years old with acute or convalescent COVID-19.

CDR3 sequence: CASSESGYVGETQYF. The CDR3 region has the DNA TGTGCCAGCAGTGAATCCGGGTACGTTGGGGAGACCCAGTACTTC. The gene calls are TRBV25-1 and TRBJ2-5; no clear D. With 1 base removed from V and 5 bases from J, the gap between germline ends came to 14 bases. CDR3 length: 15 amino acids. Germline values: CDR1 MGHDK, CDR2 SYGVNS.